This T cell receptor beta chain was sequenced during a study of T cells after yellow fever vaccination. The study, taken as a whole, reports: Some clonotypes were seen in both the CD4 and the CD8 compartments. These made up a small share and likely arose from convergent recombination. The secondary response peaked faster, at day 5 versus 15, but was weaker.

5'RACE template switching produced TCR cDNA carrying a universal primer site and UMIs. TCRdb reprocessed the 5' RACE reads via MiXCR and lists one record per CDR3 protein. The table shows over 300,000 distinct CDR3 sequences, with over 4% occurring only once. The CDR3 totals 16 residues. CDR1 SGHVS and CDR2 FQNEAQ come from the germline V gene. The trim removed 4 bases at V and 5 bases at J, leaving 9 bases unmatched. This clonotype was counted between two and nine times. Antigen: not known. The chain has TRBV7-8 and TRBJ1-1, with 11 bases lining up with TRBD1. This TCR was sampled from a man aged 18 to 30 who received the YFV17D yellow fever vaccine. The sequenced sample was PBMCs, obtained 5 days after the yellow fever booster vaccination. The CDR3 coding sequence is TGTGCCAGCAGCTCCCGGGACAGGGGGTATGGGACTGAAGCTTTCTTT. It codes for CASSSRDRGYGTEAFF.